Listed below are T cell receptor beta chains from one sample, sequenced in a study of shared clonotypes between healthy human individuals. Here immunoSEQ multiplex PCR was the method, and the copy in TCRdb shows in-frame clones only, minus some. Altogether around 1.9 million clones are present, approximately 94% being singletons, with the ten largest covering around 1.7%. Sequencing input: naive CD8+ T cells from PBMCs. These receptors all come from a man between 18 and 29 years old in good health. Some clones in this sample may be carry-over from other donors' samples. CDR3s include the opening cysteine and the closing phenylalanine or tryptophan. The D gene is left open where the match is weak. Not every row has a clone size; where given, it reads once, few, many or a size class.

TRBV5-4,-,-,TRBJ2-7,CASSPRSGMTALEQYF,TGTGCCAGCAGCCCCCGTAGCGGTATGACCGCTCTCGAGCAGTACTTC
TRBV14,TRBD1,-,TRBJ2-7,CASSQGDSYEQYF,TGTGCCAGCAGCCAAGGGGACAGCTACGAGCAGTACTTC
TRBV5-1,-,-,TRBJ1-1,CASSLAAAEGTEAFF,TGCGCCAGCAGCTTGGCCGCTGCGGAGGGCACTGAAGCTTTCTTT
TRBV7-2,-,-,TRBJ2-4,CASSPRFPLNIQYF,TGTGCCAGCAGCCCCAGGTTTCCCCTAAACATTCAGTACTTC
TRBV7-9,TRBD1,-,TRBJ1-1,CASRQGLNTEAFF,TGTGCCAGCCGACAGGGCCTGAACACTGAAGCTTTCTTT
TRBV19,-,-,TRBJ1-1,CASSIGGVEAFF,TGTGCCAGTAGTATAGGGGGTGTTGAAGCTTTCTTT
TRBV5-5,-,-,TRBJ2-7,CASSLAAVAYEQYF,TGTGCCAGCAGCTTGGCGGCGGTGGCCTACGAGCAGTACTTC
TRBV27,-,-,TRBJ2-7,CASSIHPGSSYEQYF,TGTGCCAGCTCCATCCACCCGGGGAGCTCCTACGAGCAGTACTTC
TRBV5-8,TRBD1,-,TRBJ2-5,CASSFEQGAVRETQYF,TGTGCCAGCAGCTTTGAACAGGGGGCCGTTCGCGAGACCCAGTACTTC
TRBV18,TRBD1,-,TRBJ2-2,CASSPNRGTNTGELFF,TGTGCCAGCTCACCAAACAGGGGCACGAACACCGGGGAGCTGTTTTTT
TRBV18,-,-,TRBJ2-5,CASSPPGEGETQYF,TGTGCCAGCTCACCACCTGGGGAAGGGGAGACCCAGTACTTC
TRBV6-1,-,once,TRBJ1-1,CASSEGQFNTEAFF,TGTGCCAGCAGTGAAGGACAGTTTAACACTGAAGCTTTCTTT
TRBV2,TRBD1,-,TRBJ2-1,CASNPAGGPRNEQFF,TGTGCCAGCAACCCGGCAGGGGGCCCGAGGAATGAGCAGTTCTTC
TRBV27,TRBD1,-,TRBJ2-3,CAFLGTGRSTDTQYF,TGTGCCTTTCTCGGGACAGGGCGTAGCACAGATACGCAGTATTTT
TRBV19,-,-,TRBJ1-5,CASMGLFSNQPQHF,TGTGCCAGTATGGGGCTGTTTAGCAATCAGCCCCAGCATTTT
TRBV5-8,-,-,TRBJ2-3,CASSPYKYTTDTQYF,TGTGCCAGCAGCCCATACAAGTACACCACAGATACGCAGTATTTT
TRBV5-6,-,-,TRBJ1-5,CASSWDKESNQPQHF,TGTGCCAGCAGCTGGGACAAAGAGAGCAATCAGCCCCAGCATTTT
TRBV9,TRBD2,-,TRBJ2-2,CASSLADSITGELFF,TGTGCCAGCAGCCTAGCGGATTCAATCACCGGGGAGCTGTTTTTT
TRBV7-9,TRBD1,-,TRBJ1-2,CASSYLQGAGYGYTF,TGTGCCAGCAGCTACTTACAGGGGGCAGGCTATGGCTACACCTTC
TRBV6-6,-,few,TRBJ2-1,CASSSRTIFEDEQFF,TGTGCCAGCAGTTCCCGGACTATTTTTGAAGATGAGCAGTTCTTC
TRBV15,TRBD2,-,TRBJ2-7,CATRLAGDAYEQYF,TGTGCCACCAGGTTAGCGGGAGACGCGTACGAGCAGTACTTC
TRBV7-9,-,-,TRBJ2-3,CASSFPFAPDTQYF,TGTGCCAGCAGCTTTCCCTTTGCACCAGATACGCAGTATTTT
TRBV4-1,-,-,TRBJ2-7,CASSPLGDSYEQYF,TGCGCCAGCAGCCCCCTCGGGGACTCCTACGAGCAGTACTTC
TRBV4-3,-,-,TRBJ1-2,CASSRTTINYGYTF,TGCGCCAGCAGCCGAACCACAATCAACTATGGCTACACCTTC
TRBV19,TRBD1,-,TRBJ2-5,CASSITGATQYF,TGTGCCAGTAGTATAACAGGGGCGACCCAGTACTTC
TRBV6-6,TRBD2,-,TRBJ2-1,CASTGLAGGNEQFF,TGTGCCAGCACTGGACTAGCGGGAGGGAATGAGCAGTTCTTC